The source of this T cell receptor beta chain is a study of cytomegalovirus exposure and HLA in healthy donors. General study results and limits: Cytomegalovirus association was assigned to about 150 TCR beta chains. In a later analysis, first-cohort TCR clusters were found to tend to co-occur in the 120 or so validation repertoires. Rare TCR sequences predominated, though certain public TCRs were found in many donors.

Worth noting for this clone: The antigen is not known.

Clones were read by immunoSEQ multiplex PCR, and TCRdb kept only the in-frame ones, dropping some. The profile shows approximately 210,000 clones, about 82% of them singletons. Separation from the roughly 670-subject first cohort characterized the roughly 130-subject validation cohort, to which the donors belonged. CDR3 length equals 12 residues. Germline CDR1 and CDR2: SNHLY and FYNNEI. Trimming cost V 2 bases and J 5 bases, with 4 bases left between them. This TCR derives from a woman between 18 and 29 years old in good health and CMV-seronegative. Sequencing input: PBMCs. J is TRBJ2-1 and V is TRBV2; D is unresolved. This CDR3 reads CASSERDNEQFF. The DNA of the CDR3 is TGTGCCAGCAGTGAACGAGACAATGAGCAGTTCTTC.